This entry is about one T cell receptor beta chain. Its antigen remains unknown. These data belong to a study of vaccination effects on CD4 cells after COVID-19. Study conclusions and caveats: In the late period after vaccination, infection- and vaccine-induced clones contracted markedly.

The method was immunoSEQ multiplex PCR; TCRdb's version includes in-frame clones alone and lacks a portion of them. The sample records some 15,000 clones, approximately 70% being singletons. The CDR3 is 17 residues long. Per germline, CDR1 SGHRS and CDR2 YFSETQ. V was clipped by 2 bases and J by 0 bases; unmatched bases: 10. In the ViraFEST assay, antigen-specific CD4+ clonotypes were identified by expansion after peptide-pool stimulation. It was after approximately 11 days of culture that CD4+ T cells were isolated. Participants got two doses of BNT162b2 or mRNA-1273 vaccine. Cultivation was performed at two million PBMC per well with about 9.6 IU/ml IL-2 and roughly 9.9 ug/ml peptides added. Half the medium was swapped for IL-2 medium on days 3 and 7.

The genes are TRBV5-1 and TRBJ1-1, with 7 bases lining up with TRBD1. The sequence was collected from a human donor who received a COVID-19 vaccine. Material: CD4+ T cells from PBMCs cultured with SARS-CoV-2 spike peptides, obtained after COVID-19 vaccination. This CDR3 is CASSFVGQVGMNTEAFF. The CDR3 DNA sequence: TGCGCCAGCAGCTTCGTTGGACAGGTTGGGATGAACACTGAAGCTTTCTTT.